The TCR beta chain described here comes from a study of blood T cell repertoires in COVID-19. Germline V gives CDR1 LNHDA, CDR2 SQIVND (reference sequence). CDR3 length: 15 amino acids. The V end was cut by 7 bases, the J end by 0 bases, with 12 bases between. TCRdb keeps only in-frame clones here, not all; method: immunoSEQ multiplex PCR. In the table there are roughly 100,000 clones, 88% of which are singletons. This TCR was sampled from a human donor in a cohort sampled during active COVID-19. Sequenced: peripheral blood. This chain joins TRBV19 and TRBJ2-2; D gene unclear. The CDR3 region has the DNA TGTGCCAGTACCCTCGTTATTTCGAACACCGGGGAGCTGTTTTTT. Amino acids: CASTLVISNTGELFF. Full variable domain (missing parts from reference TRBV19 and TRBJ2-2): DGGITQSPKYLFRKEGQNVTLSCEQNLNHDAMYWYRQDPGQGLRLIYYSQIVNDFQKGDIAEGYSVSREKKESFPLTVTSAQKNPTAFYLCASTLVISNTGELFFGEGSRLTVL.